The rows below give T cell receptor beta chains drawn from one sample of a study of blood T cell repertoires in COVID-19. Produced via immunoSEQ multiplex PCR; TCRdb's table is partial and in-frame only. The sample lists roughly 300,000 clones, 87% occurring once. The sequenced sample consisted of peripheral blood. These receptor sequences come from a woman in her forties or fifties who had recovered from COVID-19. Both conserved end residues are part of each CDR3. D genes are given only for firm matches. For some rows the clone size is stated as once, few or many, or as a class when expanded; others skip it.

>-|TRBJ1-2|-|TRBV12-3/TRBV12-4
TGTGCCAGCGGGCGGGACTATGGCTACACCTTC
CASGRDYGYTF
>-|TRBJ1-1|TRBD1|TRBV5-4
TGTGCCAGCAGAAAAACAGGGGGCACTGAAGCTTTCTTT
CASRKTGGTEAFF
>-|TRBJ1-6|TRBD1|TRBV27
TGTGCCAGCAGATTTACCCGGGACAGAAGTTCACCCCTCCACTTT
CASRFTRDRSSPLHF
>-|TRBJ1-2|-|TRBV29-1
TGCAGCGTATTGTTGTCGGGGAACTATGGCTACACCTTC
CSVLLSGNYGYTF
>-|TRBJ2-6|-|TRBV3-1/TRBV3-2
TGTGCCAGCAGCTCTACGACAGGGGCCAACGTCCTGACTTTC
CASSSTTGANVLTF
>few|TRBJ1-6|-|TRBV30
TGTGCCTGGAGCCGGGACACTGGTTCACCCCTCCACTTT
CAWSRDTGSPLHF
>-|TRBJ1-1|-|TRBV7-2
TGTGCCAGCAGCTCTACAGGGAAGGATACTGAAGCTTTCTTT
CASSSTGKDTEAFF
>once|TRBJ2-7|TRBD1|TRBV15
TGTGCCACCAGACTTAAAATGGACAGGAGCTCCTACGAGCAGTACTTC
CATRLKMDRSSYEQYF
>-|TRBJ1-1|-|TRBV5-6
TGTGCCAGCAGCTTGGCCGGGGGGCCCCCTGAAGCTTTCTTT
CASSLAGGPPEAFF
>-|TRBJ2-7|-|TRBV6-2/TRBV6-3
TGTGCCAGCAGTTACTGGGTCGGCCCGGGGGAGCAGTACTTC
CASSYWVGPGEQYF
>-|TRBJ2-7|-|TRBV28
TGTGCCAGCAGACTCCGGGTTAGCTCCTACGAGCAGTACTTC
CASRLRVSSYEQYF
>-|TRBJ2-7|-|TRBV28
TGTGCCAGCAGATCCTTTATGAGAGGATATTCCTACGAGCAGTACTTC
CASRSFMRGYSYEQYF
>few|TRBJ1-5|-|TRBV19
TGTGCCAGTAGTATAGAGGGACACACAAGATTTAGCAATCAGCCCCAGCATTTT
CASSIEGHTRFSNQPQHF
>-|TRBJ2-2|TRBD1|TRBV5-1
TGCGCCAGCAGGGGACAGGCCACCGGGGAGCTGTTTTTT
CASRGQATGELFF
>-|TRBJ1-2|-|TRBV12-5
TGTGCTAGTGGTACCTTTGAAGGGCAGGGGAGATCCGCCCGCTATGGCTACACCTTC
CASGTFEGQGRSARYGYTF
>-|TRBJ2-5|-|TRBV7-8
TGTGCCAGCAGCTGGACTATCTTGGAGACCCAGTACTTC
CASSWTILETQYF
>-|TRBJ2-3|-|TRBV19
TGTGCCAGTAGTATTCGAAACTCTGGAGATACGCAGTATTTT
CASSIRNSGDTQYF
>-|TRBJ2-5|-|TRBV20-1
TGCAGTGCTTATCCACGGGAGACCCAGTACTTC
CSAYPRETQYF
>-|TRBJ2-2|TRBD1|TRBV10-1
TGCGCCAGCAGTTCTACAGGGGGCTCCGGGGAGCTGTTTTTT
CASSSTGGSGELFF
>-|TRBJ1-3|-|TRBV5-1
TGCGCCAGCAGCTTGGGACAGGCTCGCGGAAACACCATATATTTT
CASSLGQARGNTIYF
>-|TRBJ2-7|-|TRBV28
TGTGCCAGCAGCTCCACCCTCTATGGTGGGAGTGTCCACGAGCAGTACTTC
CASSSTLYGGSVHEQYF
>-|TRBJ2-7|-|TRBV30
TGTGCCTGGAGTGTAGGTCAGGGAGGCTACGAGCAGTACTTC
CAWSVGQGGYEQYF
>-|TRBJ2-5|-|TRBV5-1
TGCGCCAGCAGCTTGTCGGCAGCTAGCCAAGAGACCCAGTACTTC
CASSLSAASQETQYF
>-|TRBJ2-2|-|TRBV11-3
TGTGCCAGCAGCCCTTACGGGACATCGCTGAACACCGGGGAGCTGTTTTTT
CASSPYGTSLNTGELFF
>-|TRBJ2-7|TRBD2|TRBV15
TGTGCCACCAGACCGGGACTAGCGGGGGGCCGGTACGAGCAGTACTTC
CATRPGLAGGRYEQYF